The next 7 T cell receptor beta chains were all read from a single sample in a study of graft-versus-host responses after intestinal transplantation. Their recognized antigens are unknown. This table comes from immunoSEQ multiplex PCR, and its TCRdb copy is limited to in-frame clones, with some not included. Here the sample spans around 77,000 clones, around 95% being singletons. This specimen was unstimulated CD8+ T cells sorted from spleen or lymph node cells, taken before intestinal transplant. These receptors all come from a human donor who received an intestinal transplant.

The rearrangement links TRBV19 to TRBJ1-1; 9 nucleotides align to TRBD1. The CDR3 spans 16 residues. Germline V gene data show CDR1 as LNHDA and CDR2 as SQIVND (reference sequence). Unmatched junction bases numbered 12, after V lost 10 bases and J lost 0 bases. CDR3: CATKSGTGHMNTEAFF. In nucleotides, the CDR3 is TGTGCCACCAAAAGCGGGACAGGGCATATGAACACTGAAGCTTTCTTT.

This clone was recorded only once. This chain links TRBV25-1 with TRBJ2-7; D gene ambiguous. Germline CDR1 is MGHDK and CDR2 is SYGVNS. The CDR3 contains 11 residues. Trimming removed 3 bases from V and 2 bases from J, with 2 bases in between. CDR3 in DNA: TGTGCCAGCAGTGATGCCTACGAGCAGTACTTC. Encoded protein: CASSDAYEQYF.

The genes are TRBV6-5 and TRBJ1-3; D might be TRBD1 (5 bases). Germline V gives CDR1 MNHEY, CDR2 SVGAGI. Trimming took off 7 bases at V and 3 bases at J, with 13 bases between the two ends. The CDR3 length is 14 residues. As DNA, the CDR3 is TGTGCCAGCACCCCGGGAGGGGTTGGAAACACCATATATTTT. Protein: CASTPGGVGNTIYF.

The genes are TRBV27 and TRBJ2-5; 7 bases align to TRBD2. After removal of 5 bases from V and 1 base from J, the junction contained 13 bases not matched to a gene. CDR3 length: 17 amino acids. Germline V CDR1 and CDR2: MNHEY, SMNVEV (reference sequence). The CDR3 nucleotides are TGTGCCAGCAGTCCCCCATTGTTTGAGCGGGGCCAAGAGACCCAGTACTTC. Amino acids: CASSPPLFERGQETQYF.

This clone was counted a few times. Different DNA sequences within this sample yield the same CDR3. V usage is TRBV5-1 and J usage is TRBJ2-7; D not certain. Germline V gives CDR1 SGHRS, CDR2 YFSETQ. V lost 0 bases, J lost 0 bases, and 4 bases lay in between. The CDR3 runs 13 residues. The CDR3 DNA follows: TGCGCCAGCAGCTTGGGCAGCTCCTACGAGCAGTACTTC. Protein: CASSLGSSYEQYF.

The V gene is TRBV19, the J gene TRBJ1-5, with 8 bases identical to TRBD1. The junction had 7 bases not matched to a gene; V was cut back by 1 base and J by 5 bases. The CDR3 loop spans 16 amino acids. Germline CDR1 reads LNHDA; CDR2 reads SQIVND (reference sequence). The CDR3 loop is CASSIGAGGRDQPQHF. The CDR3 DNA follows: TGTGCCAGTAGTATAGGGGCAGGGGGCCGGGATCAGCCCCAGCATTTT.

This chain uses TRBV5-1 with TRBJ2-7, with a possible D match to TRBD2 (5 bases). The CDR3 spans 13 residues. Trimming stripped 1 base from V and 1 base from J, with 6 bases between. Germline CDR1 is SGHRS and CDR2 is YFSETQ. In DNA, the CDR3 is TGCGCCAGCAGCTTGACTAGTTCCTACGAGCAGTACTTC. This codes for CASSLTSSYEQYF. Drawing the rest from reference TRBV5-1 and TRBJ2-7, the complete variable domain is KAGVTQTPRYLIKTRGQQVTLSCSPISGHRSVSWYQQTPGQGLQFLFEYFSETQRNKGNFPGRFSGRQFSNSRSEMNVSTLELGDSALYLCASSLTSSYEQYFGPGTRLTVT.